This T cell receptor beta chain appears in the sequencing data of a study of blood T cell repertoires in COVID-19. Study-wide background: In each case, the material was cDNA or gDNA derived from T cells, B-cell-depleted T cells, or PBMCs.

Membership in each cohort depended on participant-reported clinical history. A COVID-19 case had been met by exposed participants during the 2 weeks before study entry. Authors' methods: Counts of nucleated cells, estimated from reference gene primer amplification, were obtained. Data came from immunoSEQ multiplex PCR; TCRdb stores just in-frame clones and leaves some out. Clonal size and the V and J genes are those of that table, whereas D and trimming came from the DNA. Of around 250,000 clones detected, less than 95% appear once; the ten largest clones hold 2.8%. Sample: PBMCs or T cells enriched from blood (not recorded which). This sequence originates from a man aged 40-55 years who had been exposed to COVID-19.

The CDR3 DNA sequence: TGTGCCAGCAGCTTAGTTCTGGACACGGGCTACGAGCAGTACTTC. Translated: CASSLVLDTGYEQYF. The chain uses TRBV11-2 and TRBJ2-7; perhaps TRBD1 as D (5 bases). Between the trimmed V and J ends, which lost 1 base and 3 bases, there was a span of 13 bases. CDR1 is SGHAT, CDR2 FQNNGV, per germline. The CDR3 has 15 amino acids.